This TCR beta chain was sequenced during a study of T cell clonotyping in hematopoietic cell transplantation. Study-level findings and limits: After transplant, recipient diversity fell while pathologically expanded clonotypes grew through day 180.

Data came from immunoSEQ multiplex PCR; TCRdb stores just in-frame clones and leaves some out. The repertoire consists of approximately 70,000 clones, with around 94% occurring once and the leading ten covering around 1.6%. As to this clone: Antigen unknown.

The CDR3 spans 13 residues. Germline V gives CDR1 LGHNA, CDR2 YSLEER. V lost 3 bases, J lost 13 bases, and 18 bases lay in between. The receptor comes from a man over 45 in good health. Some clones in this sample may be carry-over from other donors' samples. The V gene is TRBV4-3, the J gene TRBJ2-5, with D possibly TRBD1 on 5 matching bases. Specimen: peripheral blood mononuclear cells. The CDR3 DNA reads TGCGCCAGCAGCCAGAGTTTTAGGGGTAGATTGTACTTC. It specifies CASSQSFRGRLYF.